A selection of T cell receptor beta chains follows, all from one sample in a study of blood T cell repertoires in COVID-19. Using immunoSEQ multiplex PCR, the repertoire was profiled, and TCRdb retains in-frame clones only, with some absent. The sample consists of about 110,000 clones, about 90% of them appearing once. The sequenced sample consisted of peripheral blood. The receptors come from a man aged 35 to 55 with active or convalescent COVID-19. The CDR3 runs from the conserved cysteine through the conserved F or W. The D gene is left open where the match is weak. Only some rows state a clone size, as once, few, many or a class for expanded clones.

length: 12; D: -; J: TRBJ1-2; V: TRBV12-3/TRBV12-4; size: -; CDR3: CASSLNIYGYTF; DNA: TGTGCCAGCAGTTTGAACATCTATGGCTACACCTTC
length: 14; D: TRBD2; J: TRBJ2-7; V: TRBV6-2/TRBV6-3; size: -; CDR3: CASSYGLAGYEQYF; DNA: TGTGCCAGCAGTTACGGACTAGCGGGCTACGAGCAGTACTTC
length: 16; D: TRBD2; J: TRBJ2-1; V: TRBV20-1; size: -; CDR3: CSASLPTSGTYNEQFF; DNA: TGCAGTGCTAGTCTCCCTACTAGCGGTACTTACAATGAGCAGTTCTTC
length: 14; D: -; J: TRBJ2-2; V: TRBV25-1; size: -; CDR3: CASSESRYTGELFF; DNA: TGTGCCAGCAGTGAATCTAGGTATACCGGGGAGCTGTTTTTT
length: 15; D: TRBD1; J: TRBJ1-2; V: TRBV18; size: -; CDR3: CASSPVAGGSSGYTF; DNA: TGTGCCAGCTCACCCGTCGCAGGGGGGTCCTCTGGCTACACCTTC
length: 15; D: -; J: TRBJ2-3; V: TRBV6-1; size: -; CDR3: CATSDQGRATDTQYF; DNA: TGTGCCACCAGTGACCAGGGGAGGGCCACAGATACGCAGTATTTT
length: 14; D: TRBD2; J: TRBJ2-1; V: TRBV19; size: -; CDR3: CASSTHSGLGEQFF; DNA: TGTGCCAGTAGTACTCATAGCGGGTTAGGGGAGCAGTTCTTC
length: 15; D: -; J: TRBJ1-4; V: TRBV4-3; size: -; CDR3: CASSSKTATNEKLFF; DNA: TGCGCCAGCAGCTCAAAGACTGCAACTAATGAAAAACTGTTTTTT
length: 13; D: -; J: TRBJ2-4; V: TRBV7-2; size: -; CDR3: CASSLDRVDIQYF; DNA: TGTGCCAGCAGCTTAGACAGGGTGGACATTCAGTACTTC
length: 15; D: -; J: TRBJ2-7; V: TRBV19; size: -; CDR3: CASSAEGGPSYEQYF; DNA: TGTGCCAGTAGTGCGGAAGGGGGTCCCTCCTACGAGCAGTACTTC
length: 14; D: -; J: TRBJ2-5; V: TRBV3-1/TRBV3-2; size: -; CDR3: CASSFTPGGETQYF; DNA: TGTGCCAGCAGCTTTACTCCCGGGGGAGAGACCCAGTACTTC
length: 16; D: TRBD1; J: TRBJ1-4; V: TRBV30; size: -; CDR3: CAWSGTGGELREKLFF; DNA: TGTGCCTGGAGCGGGACAGGGGGCGAATTGCGTGAAAAACTGTTTTTT
length: 18; D: TRBD2; J: TRBJ2-1; V: TRBV4-2; size: -; CDR3: CASSQEGGLAGRANEQFF; DNA: TGTGCCAGCAGCCAAGAAGGCGGACTAGCGGGGCGGGCCAATGAGCAGTTCTTC
length: 17; D: -; J: TRBJ2-5; V: TRBV5-1; size: -; CDR3: CASSLGLLPADQETQYF; DNA: TGCGCCAGCAGCTTGGGCCTCCTGCCAGCGGACCAAGAGACCCAGTACTTC
length: 14; D: -; J: TRBJ1-2; V: TRBV24-1; size: few; CDR3: CATSDTGQYYGYTF; DNA: TGTGCCACCAGTGATACAGGGCAGTACTATGGCTACACCTTC
length: 16; D: -; J: TRBJ2-2; V: TRBV21-1; size: -; CDR3: CASSKCQGSNTGELFF; DNA: TGTGCCAGCAGCAAATGCCAGGGTTCGAACACCGGGGAGCTGTTTTTT
length: 18; D: -; J: TRBJ1-5; V: TRBV19; size: -; CDR3: CASSIARGTIKGNQPQHF; DNA: TGTGCCAGTAGTATCGCGCGAGGGACAATCAAGGGAAATCAGCCCCAGCATTTT
length: 15; D: TRBD1; J: TRBJ1-2; V: TRBV3-1/TRBV3-2; size: -; CDR3: CASSQEYRDSYGYTF; DNA: TGTGCCAGCAGCCAAGAATACCGGGACAGCTATGGCTACACCTTC
length: 16; D: TRBD2; J: TRBJ2-5; V: TRBV10-3; size: -; CDR3: CAISEYLGLAEETQYF; DNA: TGTGCCATCAGTGAGTACCTAGGACTAGCGGAAGAGACCCAGTACTTC
length: 15; D: -; J: TRBJ1-2; V: TRBV7-9; size: -; CDR3: CASSLSREYGYGYTF; DNA: TGTGCCAGCAGCTTAAGTCGGGAGTATGGCTATGGCTACACCTTC
length: 17; D: TRBD1; J: TRBJ2-4; V: TRBV5-8; size: -; CDR3: CASSTQRQGTSKNIQYF; DNA: TGTGCCAGCAGCACCCAAAGACAGGGGACGTCCAAAAACATTCAGTACTTC
length: 14; D: TRBD1; J: TRBJ1-1; V: TRBV5-1; size: -; CDR3: CASSLTGDSTEAFF; DNA: TGCGCCAGCAGCTTGACGGGGGACAGCACTGAAGCTTTCTTT
length: 10; D: -; J: TRBJ2-1; V: TRBV20-1; size: -; CDR3: CSAIRNEQFF; DNA: TGCAGTGCCATCCGGAATGAGCAGTTCTTC
length: 13; D: TRBD2; J: TRBJ2-1; V: TRBV10-1; size: -; CDR3: CASSESGAGRQFF; DNA: TGCGCCAGCAGTGAGTCGGGAGCGGGGCGGCAGTTCTTC
length: 15; D: TRBD1; J: TRBJ1-5; V: TRBV2; size: -; CDR3: CASSEGTGGGQPQHF; DNA: TGTGCCAGCAGTGAGGGGACAGGGGGAGGACAGCCCCAGCATTTT
length: 14; D: -; J: TRBJ2-7; V: TRBV9; size: -; CDR3: CASSVVGTSYEQYF; DNA: TGTGCCAGCAGCGTAGTGGGCACTTCCTACGAGCAGTACTTC
length: 16; D: TRBD1; J: TRBJ1-6; V: TRBV27; size: -; CDR3: CASSLQTGTGTSPLHF; DNA: TGTGCCAGCAGTTTACAAACCGGGACAGGCACTTCACCCCTCCACTTT
length: 19; D: TRBD1; J: TRBJ2-3; V: TRBV7-2; size: few; CDR3: CASSHLRDSQYTLTDTQYF; DNA: TGTGCCAGCAGCCACCTCAGGGACAGCCAATATACCCTCACAGATACGCAGTATTTT
length: 15; D: TRBD2; J: TRBJ2-3; V: TRBV27; size: -; CDR3: CASSFRTSGTDTQYF; DNA: TGTGCCAGCAGTTTCCGGACTAGCGGAACAGATACGCAGTATTTT
length: 15; D: TRBD1; J: TRBJ1-1; V: TRBV5-4; size: -; CDR3: CASSSRTGSNTEAFF; DNA: TGTGCCAGCAGCTCACGGACAGGATCTAACACTGAAGCTTTCTTT
length: 14; D: -; J: TRBJ1-2; V: TRBV30; size: -; CDR3: CAWISGRANYGYTF; DNA: TGTGCCTGGATTTCAGGTCGAGCTAACTATGGCTACACCTTC
length: 13; D: -; J: TRBJ2-7; V: TRBV7-9; size: -; CDR3: CASTRGEAYEQYF; DNA: TGTGCCAGCACGAGGGGCGAAGCCTACGAGCAGTACTTC
length: 13; D: -; J: TRBJ2-7; V: TRBV7-2; size: -; CDR3: CASASSAHYEQYF; DNA: TGTGCCAGCGCATCTAGCGCCCACTACGAGCAGTACTTC